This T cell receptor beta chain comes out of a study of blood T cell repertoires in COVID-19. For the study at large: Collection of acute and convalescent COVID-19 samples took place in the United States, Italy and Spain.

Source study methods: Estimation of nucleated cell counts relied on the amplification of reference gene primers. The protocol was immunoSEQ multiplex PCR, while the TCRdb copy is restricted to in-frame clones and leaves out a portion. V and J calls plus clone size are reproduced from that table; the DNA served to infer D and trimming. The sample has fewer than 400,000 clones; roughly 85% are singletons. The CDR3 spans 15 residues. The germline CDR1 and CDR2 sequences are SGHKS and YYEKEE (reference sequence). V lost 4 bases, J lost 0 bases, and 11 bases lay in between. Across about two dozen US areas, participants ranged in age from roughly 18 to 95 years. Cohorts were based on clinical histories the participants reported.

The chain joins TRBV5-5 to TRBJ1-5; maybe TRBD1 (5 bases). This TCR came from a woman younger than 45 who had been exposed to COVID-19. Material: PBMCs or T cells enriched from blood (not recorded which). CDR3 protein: CASSLSGASNQPQHF. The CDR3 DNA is TGTGCCAGCAGCCTCAGCGGGGCTAGCAATCAGCCCCAGCATTTT.